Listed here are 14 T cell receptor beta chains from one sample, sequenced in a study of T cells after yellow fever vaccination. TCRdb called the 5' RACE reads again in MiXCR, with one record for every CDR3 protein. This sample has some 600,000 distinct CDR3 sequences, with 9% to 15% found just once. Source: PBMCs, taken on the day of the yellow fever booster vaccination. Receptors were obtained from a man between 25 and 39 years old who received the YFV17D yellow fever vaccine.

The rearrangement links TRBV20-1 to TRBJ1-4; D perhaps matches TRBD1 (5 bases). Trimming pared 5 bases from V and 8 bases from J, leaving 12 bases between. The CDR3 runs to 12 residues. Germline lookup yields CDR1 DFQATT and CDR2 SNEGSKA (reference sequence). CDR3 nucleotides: TGCAGTGCTCAGGGAGCGCCCGAAAAACTGTTTTTT. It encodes CSAQGAPEKLFF.

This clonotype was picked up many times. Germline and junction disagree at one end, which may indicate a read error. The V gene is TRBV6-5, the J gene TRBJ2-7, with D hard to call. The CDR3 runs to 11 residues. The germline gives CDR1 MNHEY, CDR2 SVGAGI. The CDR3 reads CASSYSSEQYF. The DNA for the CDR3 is TGTGCCAGCAGTTATTCCTCCGAGCAGTACTTC.

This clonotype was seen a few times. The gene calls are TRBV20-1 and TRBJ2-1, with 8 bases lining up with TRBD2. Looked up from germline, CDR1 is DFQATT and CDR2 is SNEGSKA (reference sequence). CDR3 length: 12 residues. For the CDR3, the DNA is TGCTCCGCCAAGCGGGGGCGCAATGAGCAGTTCTTC. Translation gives CSAKRGRNEQFF.

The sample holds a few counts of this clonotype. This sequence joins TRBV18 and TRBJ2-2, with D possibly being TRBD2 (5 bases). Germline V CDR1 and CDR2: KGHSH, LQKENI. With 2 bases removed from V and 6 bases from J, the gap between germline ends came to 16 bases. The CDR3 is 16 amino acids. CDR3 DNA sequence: TGTGCCAGCTCACCAGGACTCTTCCTGGTGCCCGGGGAGCTGTTTTTT. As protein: CASSPGLFLVPGELFF.

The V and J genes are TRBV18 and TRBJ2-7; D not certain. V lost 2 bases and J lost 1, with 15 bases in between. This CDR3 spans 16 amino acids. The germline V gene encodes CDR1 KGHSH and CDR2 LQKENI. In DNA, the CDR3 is TGTGCCAGCTCACCATGGCCACTCTTAGGGTCCTACGAGCAGTACTTC. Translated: CASSPWPLLGSYEQYF.

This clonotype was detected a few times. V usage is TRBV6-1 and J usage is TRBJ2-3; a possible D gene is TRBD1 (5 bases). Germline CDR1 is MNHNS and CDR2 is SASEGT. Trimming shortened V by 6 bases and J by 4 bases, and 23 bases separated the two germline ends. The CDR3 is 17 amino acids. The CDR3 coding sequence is TGTGCCAGCAGCGACAGAACGACGCGCGGAGATCCAGATACGCAGTATTTT. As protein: CASSDRTTRGDPDTQYF.

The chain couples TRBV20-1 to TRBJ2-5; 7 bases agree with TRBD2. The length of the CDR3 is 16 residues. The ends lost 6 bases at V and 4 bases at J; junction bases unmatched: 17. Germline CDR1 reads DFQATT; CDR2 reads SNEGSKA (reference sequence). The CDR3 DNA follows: TGCAGTGCGCCAGAGTGGGGGGGGAGGGCCCGAGAGACCCAGTACTTC. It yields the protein CSAPEWGGRARETQYF.

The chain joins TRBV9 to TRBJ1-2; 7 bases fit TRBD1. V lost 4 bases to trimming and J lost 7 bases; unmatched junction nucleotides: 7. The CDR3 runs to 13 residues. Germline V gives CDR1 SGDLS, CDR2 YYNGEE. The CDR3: CASSPEGAFGYTF. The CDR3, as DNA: TGTGCCAGCAGCCCCGAGGGGGCCTTTGGCTACACCTTC. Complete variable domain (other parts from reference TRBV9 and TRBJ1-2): DSGVTQTPKHLITATGQRVTLRCSPRSGDLSVYWYQQSLDQGLQFLIQYYNGEERAKGNILERFSAQQFPDLHSELNLSSLELGDSALYFCASSPEGAFGYTFGSGTRLTVV.

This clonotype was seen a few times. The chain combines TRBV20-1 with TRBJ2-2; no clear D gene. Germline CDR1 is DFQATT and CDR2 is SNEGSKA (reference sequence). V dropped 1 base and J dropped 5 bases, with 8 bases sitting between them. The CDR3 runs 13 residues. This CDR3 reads CSARGGWTGELFF. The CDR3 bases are TGCAGTGCTAGAGGGGGATGGACCGGGGAGCTGTTTTTT.

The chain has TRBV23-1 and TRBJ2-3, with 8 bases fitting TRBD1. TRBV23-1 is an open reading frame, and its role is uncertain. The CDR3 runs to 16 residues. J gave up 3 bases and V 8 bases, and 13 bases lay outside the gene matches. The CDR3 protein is CASARDKQGVTDTQYF. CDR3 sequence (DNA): TGCGCCAGCGCCCGGGATAAACAGGGGGTAACAGATACGCAGTATTTT.

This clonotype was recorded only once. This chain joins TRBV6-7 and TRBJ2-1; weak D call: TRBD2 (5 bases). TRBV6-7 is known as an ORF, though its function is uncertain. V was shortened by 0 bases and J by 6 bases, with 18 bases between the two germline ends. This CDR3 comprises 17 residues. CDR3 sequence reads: CASSYSRRGLLFNEQFF. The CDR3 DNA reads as TGTGCCAGCAGTTACTCGAGACGCGGGCTCTTGTTCAATGAGCAGTTCTTC.

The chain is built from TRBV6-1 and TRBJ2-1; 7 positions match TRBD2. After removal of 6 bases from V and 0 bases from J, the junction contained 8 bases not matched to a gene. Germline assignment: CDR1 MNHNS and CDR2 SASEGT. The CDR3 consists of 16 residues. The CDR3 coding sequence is TGTGCCAGCAGACGGGGGAGGGTCGGCTCCTACAATGAGCAGTTCTTC. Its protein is CASRRGRVGSYNEQFF.

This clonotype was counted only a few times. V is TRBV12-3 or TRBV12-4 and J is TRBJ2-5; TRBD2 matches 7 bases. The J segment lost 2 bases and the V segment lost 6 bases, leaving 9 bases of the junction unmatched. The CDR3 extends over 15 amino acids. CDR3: CASRPSGGPQETQYF. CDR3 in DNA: TGTGCCAGCAGACCCTCGGGGGGACCTCAAGAGACCCAGTACTTC.

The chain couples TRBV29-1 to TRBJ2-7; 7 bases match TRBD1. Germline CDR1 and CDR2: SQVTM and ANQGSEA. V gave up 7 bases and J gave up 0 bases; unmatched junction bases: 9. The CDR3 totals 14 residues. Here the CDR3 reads CSGGQGQHSYEQYF. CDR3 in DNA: TGCAGCGGAGGGCAGGGACAGCACTCCTACGAGCAGTACTTC.